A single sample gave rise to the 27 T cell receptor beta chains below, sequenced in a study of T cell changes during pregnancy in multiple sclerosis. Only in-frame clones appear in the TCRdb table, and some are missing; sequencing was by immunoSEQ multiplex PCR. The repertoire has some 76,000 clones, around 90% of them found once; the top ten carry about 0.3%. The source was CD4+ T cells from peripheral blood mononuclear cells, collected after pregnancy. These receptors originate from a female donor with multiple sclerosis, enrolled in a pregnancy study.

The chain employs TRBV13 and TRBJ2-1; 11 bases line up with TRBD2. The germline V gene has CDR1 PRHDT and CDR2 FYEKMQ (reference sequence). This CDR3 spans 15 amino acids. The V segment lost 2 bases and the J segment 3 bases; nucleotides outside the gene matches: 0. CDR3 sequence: CASSLLAGGYNEQFF. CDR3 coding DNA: TGTGCCAGCAGCTTACTAGCGGGGGGCTACAATGAGCAGTTCTTC.

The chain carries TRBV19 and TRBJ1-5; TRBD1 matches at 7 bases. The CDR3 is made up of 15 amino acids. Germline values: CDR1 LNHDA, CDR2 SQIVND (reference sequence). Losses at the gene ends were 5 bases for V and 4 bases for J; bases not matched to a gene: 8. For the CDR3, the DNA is TGTGCCAGTAGTTGGGGGACAGCCTCTAATCAGCCCCAGCATTTT. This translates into CASSWGTASNQPQHF.

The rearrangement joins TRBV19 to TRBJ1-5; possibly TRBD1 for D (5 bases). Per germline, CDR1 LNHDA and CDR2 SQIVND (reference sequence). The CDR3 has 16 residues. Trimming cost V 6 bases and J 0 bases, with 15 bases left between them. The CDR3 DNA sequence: TGTGCCAGTAGCTTGATAGACAGCCGTAGCAATCAGCCCCAGCATTTT. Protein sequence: CASSLIDSRSNQPQHF.

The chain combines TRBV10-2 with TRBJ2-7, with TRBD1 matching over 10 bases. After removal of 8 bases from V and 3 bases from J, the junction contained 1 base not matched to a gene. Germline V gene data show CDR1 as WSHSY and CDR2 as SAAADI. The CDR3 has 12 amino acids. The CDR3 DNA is TGCGCCAGCGGGGACAGGGGCTACGAGCAGTACTTC. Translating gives CASGDRGYEQYF.

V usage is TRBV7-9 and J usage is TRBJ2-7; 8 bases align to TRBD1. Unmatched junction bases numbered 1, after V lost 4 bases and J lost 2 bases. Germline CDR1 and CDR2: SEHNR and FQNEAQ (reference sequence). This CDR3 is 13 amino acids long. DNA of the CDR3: TGTGCCAGCAGCTCCAGGGGGCCCTACGAGCAGTACTTC. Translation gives CASSSRGPYEQYF.

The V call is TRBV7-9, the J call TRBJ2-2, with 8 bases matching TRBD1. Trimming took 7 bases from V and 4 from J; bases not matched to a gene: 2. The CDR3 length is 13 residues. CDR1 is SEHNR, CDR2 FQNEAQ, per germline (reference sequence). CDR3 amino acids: CASTTGGTGELFF. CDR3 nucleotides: TGTGCCAGCACAACAGGGGGCACCGGGGAGCTGTTTTTT.

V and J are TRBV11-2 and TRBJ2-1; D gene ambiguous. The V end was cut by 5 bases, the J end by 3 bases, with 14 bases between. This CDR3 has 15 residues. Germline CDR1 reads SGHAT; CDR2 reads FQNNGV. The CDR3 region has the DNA TGTGCCAGCAGCGTAGGAAGGAGTCTCTACAATGAGCAGTTCTTC. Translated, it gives CASSVGRSLYNEQFF.

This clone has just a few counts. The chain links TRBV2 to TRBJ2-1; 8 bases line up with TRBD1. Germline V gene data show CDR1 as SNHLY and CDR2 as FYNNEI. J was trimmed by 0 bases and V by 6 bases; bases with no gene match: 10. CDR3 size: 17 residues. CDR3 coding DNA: TGTGCCAGCAGGACAGACAGGGGAAAAAGCTCCTACAATGAGCAGTTCTTC. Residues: CASRTDRGKSSYNEQFF.

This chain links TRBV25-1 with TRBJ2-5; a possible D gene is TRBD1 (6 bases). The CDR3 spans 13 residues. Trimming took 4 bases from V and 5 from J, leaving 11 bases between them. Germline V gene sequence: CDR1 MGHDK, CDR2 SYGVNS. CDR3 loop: CASSGKQGETQYF. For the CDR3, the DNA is TGTGCCAGCAGTGGAAAACAGGGTGAGACCCAGTACTTC.

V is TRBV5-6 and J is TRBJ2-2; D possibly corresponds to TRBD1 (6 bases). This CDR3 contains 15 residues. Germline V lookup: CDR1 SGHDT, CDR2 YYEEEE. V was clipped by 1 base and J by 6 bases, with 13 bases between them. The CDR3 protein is CASSLPSQGSGELFF. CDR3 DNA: TGTGCCAGCAGCTTGCCTTCACAGGGTTCCGGGGAGCTGTTTTTT. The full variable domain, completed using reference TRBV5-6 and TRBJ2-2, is DAGVTQSPTHLIKTRGQQVTLRCSPKSGHDTVSWYQQALGQGPQFIFQYYEEEERQRGNFPDRFSGHQFPNYSSELNVNALLLGDSALYLCASSLPSQGSGELFFGEGSRLTVL.

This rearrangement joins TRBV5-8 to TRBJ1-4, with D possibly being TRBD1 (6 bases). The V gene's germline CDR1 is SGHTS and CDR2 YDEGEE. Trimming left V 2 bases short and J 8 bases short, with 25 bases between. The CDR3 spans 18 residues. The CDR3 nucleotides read TGTGCCAGCAGCTTCTTCCGGGGCCGTCCGGGGGGGGGCGAAAAACTGTTTTTT. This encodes CASSFFRGRPGGGEKLFF.

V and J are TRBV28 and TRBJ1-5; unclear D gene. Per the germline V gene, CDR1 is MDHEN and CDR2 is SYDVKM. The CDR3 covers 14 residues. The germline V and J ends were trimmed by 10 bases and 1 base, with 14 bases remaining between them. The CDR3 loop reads CATYWRYSNQPQHF. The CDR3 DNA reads TGTGCCACATACTGGCGGTACAGCAATCAGCCCCAGCATTTT. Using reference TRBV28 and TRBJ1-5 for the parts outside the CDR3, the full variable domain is DVKVTQSSRYLVKRTGEKVFLECVQDMDHENMFWYRQDPGLGLRLIYFSYDVKMKEKGDIPEGYSVSREKKERFSLILESASTNQTSMYLCATYWRYSNQPQHFGDGTRLSIL.

CDR3 nucleotides: TGTGCCAGCAGTTACTCTAATGGAAACACCATATATTTT. This codes for CASSYSNGNTIYF. The V and J genes are TRBV6-5 and TRBJ1-3; D is uncertain. The CDR3 runs 13 residues. Germline V gives CDR1 MNHEY, CDR2 SVGAGI. V was pared by 0 bases and J by 3 bases, with 3 bases between.

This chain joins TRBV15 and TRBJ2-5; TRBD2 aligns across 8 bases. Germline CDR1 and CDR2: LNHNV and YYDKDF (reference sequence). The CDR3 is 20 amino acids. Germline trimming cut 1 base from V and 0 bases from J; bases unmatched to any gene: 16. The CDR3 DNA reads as TGTGCCACCAGCAGAGCTACAGGGTATGGACTAGCCCAGTACCAAGAGACCCAGTACTTC. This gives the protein CATSRATGYGLAQYQETQYF.

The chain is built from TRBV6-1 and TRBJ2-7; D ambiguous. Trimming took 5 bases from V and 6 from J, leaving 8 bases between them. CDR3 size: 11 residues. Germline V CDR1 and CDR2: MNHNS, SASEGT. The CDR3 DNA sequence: TGTGCCAGCAGTAACATTGGCGAGCAGTACTTC. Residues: CASSNIGEQYF.

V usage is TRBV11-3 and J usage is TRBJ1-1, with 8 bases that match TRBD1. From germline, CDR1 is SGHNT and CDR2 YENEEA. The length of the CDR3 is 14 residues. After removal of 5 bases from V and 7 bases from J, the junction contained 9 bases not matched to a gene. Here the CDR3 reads CASSPGWTGSEAFF. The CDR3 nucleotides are TGTGCCAGCAGCCCTGGGTGGACAGGGAGTGAAGCTTTCTTT.

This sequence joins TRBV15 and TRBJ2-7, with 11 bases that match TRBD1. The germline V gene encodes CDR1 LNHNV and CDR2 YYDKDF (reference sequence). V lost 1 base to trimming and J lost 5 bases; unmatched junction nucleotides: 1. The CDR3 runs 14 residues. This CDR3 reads CATSRGTGGNEQYF. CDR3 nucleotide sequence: TGTGCCACCAGCAGAGGGACAGGGGGCAACGAGCAGTACTTC.

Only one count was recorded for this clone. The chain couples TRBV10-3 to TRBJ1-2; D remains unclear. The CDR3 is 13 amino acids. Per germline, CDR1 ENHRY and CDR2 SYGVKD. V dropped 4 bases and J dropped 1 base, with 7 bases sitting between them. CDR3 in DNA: TGTGCCATCAGTGCGGGAGTTAACTATGGCTACACCTTC. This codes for CAISAGVNYGYTF.

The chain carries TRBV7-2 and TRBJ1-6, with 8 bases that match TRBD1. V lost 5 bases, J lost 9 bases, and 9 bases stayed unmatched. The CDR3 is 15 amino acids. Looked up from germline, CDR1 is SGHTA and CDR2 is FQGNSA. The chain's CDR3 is CASSLGQGSVSPLHF. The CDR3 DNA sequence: TGTGCCAGCAGCCTAGGACAGGGCTCTGTTTCACCCCTCCACTTT.

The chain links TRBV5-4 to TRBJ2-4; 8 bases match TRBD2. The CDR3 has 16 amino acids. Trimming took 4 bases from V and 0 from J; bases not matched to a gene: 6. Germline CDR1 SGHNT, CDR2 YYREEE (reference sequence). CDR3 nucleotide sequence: TGTGCCAGCAGCGACGGGGGGGGGAGAGCCAAAAACATTCAGTACTTC. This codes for CASSDGGGRAKNIQYF.

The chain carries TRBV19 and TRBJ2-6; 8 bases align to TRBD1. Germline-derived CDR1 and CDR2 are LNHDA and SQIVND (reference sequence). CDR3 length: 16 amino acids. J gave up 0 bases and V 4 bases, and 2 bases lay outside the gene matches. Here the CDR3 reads CASSRGQASGANVLTF. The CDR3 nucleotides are TGTGCCAGTAGTAGGGGACAGGCCTCTGGGGCCAACGTCCTGACTTTC.

The CDR3: CASSPPTGAAGNEQFF. In DNA, the CDR3 is TGTGCCAGCTCACCACCGACAGGGGCGGCTGGAAATGAGCAGTTCTTC. The chain employs TRBV18 and TRBJ2-1, with 8 positions matching TRBD1. The CDR3 is 16 residues long. The germline gives CDR1 KGHSH, CDR2 LQKENI. V shed 0 bases and J 7 bases; nucleotides not matched to a gene: 8.

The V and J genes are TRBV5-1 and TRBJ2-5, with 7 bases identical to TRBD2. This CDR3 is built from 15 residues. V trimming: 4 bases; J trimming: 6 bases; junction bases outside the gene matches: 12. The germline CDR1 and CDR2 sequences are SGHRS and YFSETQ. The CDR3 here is CASSPLKGGEQTQYF. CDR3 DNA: TGCGCCAGCAGCCCGCTAAAGGGAGGGGAACAGACCCAGTACTTC.

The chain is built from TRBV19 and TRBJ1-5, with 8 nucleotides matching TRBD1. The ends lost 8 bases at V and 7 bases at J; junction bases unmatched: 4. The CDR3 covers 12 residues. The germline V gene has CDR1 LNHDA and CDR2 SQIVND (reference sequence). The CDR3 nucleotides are TGTGCCAGTCAGGGGGCAGAGCAGCCCCAGCATTTT. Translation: CASQGAEQPQHF.

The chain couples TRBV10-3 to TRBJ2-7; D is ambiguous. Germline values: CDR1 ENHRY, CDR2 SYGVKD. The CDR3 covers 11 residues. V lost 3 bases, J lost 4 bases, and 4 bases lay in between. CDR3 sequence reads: CAISEAYEQYF. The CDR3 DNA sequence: TGTGCCATCAGTGAAGCATACGAGCAGTACTTC.

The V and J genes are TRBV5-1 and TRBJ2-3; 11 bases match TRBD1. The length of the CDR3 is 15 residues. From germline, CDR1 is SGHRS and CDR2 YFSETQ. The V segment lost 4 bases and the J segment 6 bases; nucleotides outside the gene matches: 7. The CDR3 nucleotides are TGCGCCAGCAGCGCCGGACAGGGGGCCCCGGATACGCAGTATTTT. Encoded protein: CASSAGQGAPDTQYF.

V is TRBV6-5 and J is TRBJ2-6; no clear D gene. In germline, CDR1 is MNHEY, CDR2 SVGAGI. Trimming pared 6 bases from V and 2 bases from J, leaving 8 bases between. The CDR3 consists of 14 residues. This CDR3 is CASRETAGANVLTF. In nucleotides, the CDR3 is TGTGCCAGCAGGGAGACTGCTGGGGCCAACGTCCTGACTTTC.